This TCR beta chain is from a study of regulatory T cells in long-lasting Graves disease. The time point: persistent/refractory GD, antithyroid drugs over 5 years with positive TRAb. Preparation of the TCR library used RNA extracted from PBMCs. Libraries of TCR beta came from iRepertoire HTBI primers plus Arm-PCR of CDR3 regions. TCRdb re-called the multiplex PCR reads through MiXCR, storing one row per CDR3 protein. Of approximately 470,000 distinct CDR3 sequences listed, less than 25% are singletons. As for this clonotype: Its cognate antigen is unknown.

Study-wide findings and caveats: Shared public clonotypes totalled 2,500 to 3,500 in persistent patients, compared with over 800 in new patients.

Germline-derived CDR1 and CDR2 are SGDLS and YYNGEE. This CDR3 is built from 14 residues. V was shortened by 0 bases and J by 5 bases, with 12 bases between the two germline ends. The sample was peripheral blood mononuclear cells (PBMCs), taken when the disease was refractory, from a patient treated with antithyroid drugs. The TCR comes from a female donor with Graves disease. The chain is built from TRBV9 and TRBJ2-7; D ambiguous. The chain's CDR3 is CASSVVGNPHEQYF. The CDR3 DNA is TGTGCCAGCAGCGTAGTGGGAAACCCCCACGAGCAGTACTTC.